This TCR beta chain was profiled in a study of technical replicates of blood from several donors. This CDR3 region has 15 residues. The V gene lost 1 base and the J gene lost 4 bases, with 14 bases spanning the gap. The V gene's germline CDR1 is SGHAT and CDR2 FQNNGV. The repertoire was sequenced with immunoSEQ multiplex PCR; TCRdb's copy has only in-frame clones and lacks some. The repertoire has 75,000 to 90,000 clones, around 94% of them found once; the top ten carry approximately 0.35%. The chain couples TRBV11-2 to TRBJ2-7; D gene uncertain. The receptor was isolated from a human donor in good health. Material: T cells isolated from PBMCs. The CDR3 sequence: CASSLVRHPEYEQYF. The CDR3, as DNA: TGTGCCAGCAGCTTAGTCAGGCACCCTGAGTACGAGCAGTACTTC.